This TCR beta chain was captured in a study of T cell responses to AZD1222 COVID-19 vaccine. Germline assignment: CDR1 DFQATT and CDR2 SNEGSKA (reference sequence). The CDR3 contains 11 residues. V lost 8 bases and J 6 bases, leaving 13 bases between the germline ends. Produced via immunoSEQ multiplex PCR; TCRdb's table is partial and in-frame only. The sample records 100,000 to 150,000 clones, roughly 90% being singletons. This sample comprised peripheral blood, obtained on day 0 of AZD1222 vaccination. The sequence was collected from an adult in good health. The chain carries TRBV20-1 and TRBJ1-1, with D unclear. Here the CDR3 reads CSPVPGAEAFF. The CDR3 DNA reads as TGCAGTCCTGTCCCGGGAGCTGAAGCTTTCTTT.